This TCR beta chain was found in a study of cytomegalovirus exposure and HLA in healthy donors. Points from the study as a whole: In a later analysis, donors in an Asian-associated ancestry cluster reportedly had fewer N-insertions in productive TCRs than the cohort mean. High specificity and sensitivity for cytomegalovirus status were reported for the classifier. The authors excluded some V segments, including TRBV6-2 and TRBV6-3, as indistinguishable. Altogether, some 160 TCR beta chains were recorded as cytomegalovirus-associated.

This clone occurred a few times. The antigen is not known. This PCR relied on a set of 60 Vbeta primers and 13 Jbeta primers. The data were produced by immunoSEQ multiplex PCR, yet TCRdb's version contains in-frame clones alone and is incomplete. The sample has around 150,000 clones; almost 85% are singletons. The CDR3 runs 17 residues. Germline V gives CDR1 MNHEY, CDR2 SMNVEV (reference sequence). V lost 2 bases and J lost 0; bases outside the gene matches: 5. The clonotype comes from a man aged 25 to 40 in good health and CMV-seropositive. The source material was PBMCs. V is TRBV27 and J is TRBJ1-3; the match to TRBD1 covers 9 bases. CDR3 amino acids: CASSLRGQGFSGNTIYF. The CDR3 DNA reads TGTGCCAGCAGTTTACGGGGACAGGGCTTCTCTGGAAACACCATATATTTT.